These 4 T cell receptor beta chains were all obtained from the same sample, sequenced in a study of T-cell memory formation after mild COVID-19 (dated by TCRdb to the early 2020s). Receptors were amplified or captured by 5' RACE. TCRdb shows the sequencer as Illumina NovaSeq 6000. TCRdb reran the public reads through fastp at Q25 and MiXCR, keeping productive beta chains. Every CDR3 protein is listed once, alongside the most common genes and DNA of its rows. The sample yields approximately 440,000 distinct CDR3 sequences; 20% were counted once. Around 8% of the sample is held by the ten biggest clonotypes. The material sequenced was PBMCs or a T cell subset sorted from them (not recorded which). Every receptor here comes from an adult woman who had mild COVID-19 (a few samples of this study predate the infection). The sample titles of this study are shuffled in the database, so cell type and time point are left out; the donor was told from shared clones.

V and J are TRBV20-1 and TRBJ2-7; 9 bases match TRBD2. The CDR3 length is 15 residues. J lost 3 bases, V lost 3 bases, and 9 bases had no gene match. Germline CDR1 is DFQATT and CDR2 is SNEGSKA (reference sequence). The chain's CDR3 is CSASPSSGTHYEQYF. In nucleotides, the CDR3 is TGCAGTGCTAGCCCCTCTAGCGGGACTCACTACGAGCAGTACTTC.

This clonotype has just a few counts. The chain joins TRBV3-1 to TRBJ1-5; no definite D call. Germline V lookup: CDR1 LGHDT, CDR2 YNNKEL (reference sequence). The ends were cut back, 0 bases at V and 4 bases at J, with 13 bases in the middle. The CDR3 has 16 amino acids. The CDR3 loop is CASSQDWRLGNQPQHF. Written as DNA, the CDR3 is TGTGCCAGCAGCCAAGATTGGCGTCTCGGGAATCAGCCCCAGCATTTT.

The genes are TRBV6-1 and TRBJ1-3, with 7 bases identical to TRBD1. CDR1 MNHNS and CDR2 SASEGT come from the germline V gene. Trimming took 5 bases from V and 7 from J; bases not matched to a gene: 8. This CDR3 is built from 14 residues. CDR3 bases: TGTGCCAGCAGTCAGACAGGGAGTCGGAACACCATATATTTT. Protein: CASSQTGSRNTIYF.

This clonotype was found a few times. V usage is TRBV5-4 and J usage is TRBJ1-2; D gene unclear. The CDR3 spans 15 residues. Germline CDR1 and CDR2: SGHNT and YYREEE (reference sequence). V was cut by 0 bases and J by 0 bases, with 9 bases left in between. The CDR3 DNA sequence: TGTGCCAGCAGCTTGGTTTCCAGTCCTAACTATGGCTACACCTTC. Residues: CASSLVSSPNYGYTF.